These T cell receptor beta chains were read from a single sample in a study of T cell repertoires in cytomegalovirus infection. Their antigens are not known. TCRdb reprocessed the reads via MiXCR and lists one record per CDR3 protein. The sample lists about 920,000 distinct CDR3 sequences; about a third were seen once. Material: cultured CD8+ T cells from PBMCs, obtained from culture after CMV antigen stimulation. These receptors were collected from a human donor in good health (CMV status not recorded). Some clones in this sample may be carry-over from other donors' samples. CDR3s include the opening cysteine and the closing phenylalanine or tryptophan. A D gene is named only where the DNA matches it firmly. Only some rows state a clone size, as once, few, many or a class for expanded clones.

size | J | D | V | CDR3 | DNA
few | TRBJ1-1 | TRBD1 | TRBV19 | CASSITGVTAFF | TGTGCCAGTAGTATCACAGGGGTAACAGCTTTCTTT
. | TRBJ1-2 | . | TRBV5-1 | CASNRETGKYYGYTF | TGCGCCAGTAATAGGGAGACAGGCAAATACTATGGCTACACCTTC
many | TRBJ1-2 | . | TRBV27 | CASTSSPGGGDYGYTF | TGTGCCAGCACCTCCTCTCCGGGGGGTGGGGACTATGGCTACACCTTC
once | TRBJ2-3 | . | TRBV7-4 | CACRQTDTQYF | TGTGCCTGTAGACAGACAGATACGCAGTATTTT
. | TRBJ1-2 | . | TRBV7-9 | CASSPGTDTHYYGYTF | TGTGCCAGCAGCCCTGGGACCGATACCCACTATTATGGCTACACCTTC
. | TRBJ2-1 | . | TRBV27 | CASSIRAFRYNELFF | TGTGCCAGCAGTATACGGGCATTTAGGTACAATGAGCTGTTCTTC
few | TRBJ1-6 | . | TRBV6-6 | CASSTWDLNNSPLHF | TGTGCCAGCAGTACCTGGGACCTGAATAATTCACCCCTCCACTTT
many | TRBJ1-1 | . | TRBV4-1 | CASSQGQNTEAFF | TGTGCCAGCAGCCAGGGACAGAACACTGAAGCTTTCTTT
. | TRBJ2-3 | TRBD2 | TRBV25-1 | CASSEYFGGSDTDTQYF | TGTGCCAGCAGTGAATATTTTGGCGGGAGCGACACAGATACGCAGTATTTT
. | TRBJ2-3 | . | TRBV10-3 | CAISDYLTDTQYF | TGTGCCATCAGTGACTACCTTACAGATACGCAGTATTTT
. | TRBJ2-1 | TRBD1 | TRBV4-1 | CASSQEFEGAGPYHEQFF | TGCGCCAGCAGCCAAGAATTTGAGGGGGCGGGCCCGTACCATGAGCAGTTCTTC
. | TRBJ1-5 | . | TRBV10-2 | CASSVASAISNQPQHF | TGCGCCAGCAGTGTTGCGTCGGCAATAAGCAATCAGCCCCAGCATTTT
many | TRBJ1-1 | TRBD1 | TRBV24-1 | CATRDRGTNTEAFF | TGTGCCACCAGGGACAGGGGTACGAACACTGAAGCTTTCTTT
few | TRBJ2-5 | . | TRBV7-8 | CASSFSGAVQETQYF | TGTGCCAGCAGCTTTTCAGGGGCTGTACAAGAGACCCAGTACTTC
. | TRBJ2-1 | TRBD2 | TRBV24-1 | CATSDQSGVDYNEQFF | TGTGCCACCAGTGACCAAAGCGGGGTGGACTACAATGAGCAGTTCTTC
few | TRBJ2-1 | . | TRBV6-5 | CASSYSEENEQFF | TGTGCCAGCAGTTACTCGGAGGAAAATGAGCAGTTCTTC
. | TRBJ1-1 | TRBD1 | TRBV29-1 | CSVLYYRGTEAFF | TGCAGCGTTCTTTATTACAGGGGGACTGAAGCTTTCTTT
. | TRBJ2-3 | TRBD1 | TRBV20-1 | CSVLELGGKDTQYF | TGCAGTGTCCTCGAATTAGGGGGCAAAGATACGCAGTATTTT
many | TRBJ1-1 | . | TRBV7-6 | CASSLKHTQGGTEAFF | TGTGCCAGCAGCCTTAAGCACACCCAGGGAGGAACTGAAGCTTTCTTT
. | TRBJ1-1 | . | TRBV6-5 | CASSYSGYYMNTEAFF | TGTGCCAGCAGTTACTCGGGCTATTACATGAACACTGAAGCTTTCTTT
. | TRBJ2-3 | . | TRBV4-2 | CASSHLLGGWEDTQYF | TGTGCCAGCAGCCATCTCCTCGGGGGCTGGGAAGATACGCAGTATTTT
few | TRBJ2-1 | . | TRBV6-5 | CASSYSVNSPYNEQFF | TGTGCCAGCAGTTACTCGGTCAACAGTCCTTACAATGAGCAGTTCTTC
many | TRBJ1-5 | . | TRBV12-3/TRBV12-4 | CASSSPGGNQPQHF | TGTGCCAGCAGCTCCCCAGGGGGCAATCAGCCCCAGCATTTT
few | TRBJ2-1 | TRBD2 | TRBV7-1 | CASSWDSGGPLYNEQFF | TGTGCCAGCAGCTGGGATAGCGGGGGGCCCCTTTACAATGAGCAGTTCTTC
few | TRBJ1-2 | TRBD1 | TRBV12-3/TRBV12-4 | CASSSTFLGGTGGHGYTF | TGTGCCAGCAGTTCTACCTTCTTGGGGGGGACAGGGGGCCACGGCTACACCTTC
few | TRBJ1-1 | . | TRBV12-3/TRBV12-4 | CASSRGWSTEAFF | TGTGCCAGCAGCAGGGGATGGAGCACTGAAGCTTTCTTT
. | TRBJ2-5 | . | TRBV5-1 | CASSLTDAWETQYF | TGCGCCAGCAGCTTAACGGACGCTTGGGAGACCCAGTACTTC
. | TRBJ2-3 | TRBD1 | TRBV29-1 | CSGQGAADTQYF | TGCAGCGGACAGGGGGCCGCAGATACGCAGTATTTT
. | TRBJ2-2 | TRBD2 | TRBV7-2 | CATRGLAGGWELFF | TGTGCCACCCGAGGACTAGCGGGGGGATGGGAGCTGTTTTTT
. | TRBJ2-7 | . | TRBV4-1 | CASSKLTGVGGYEQYF | TGCGCCAGCAGCAAGCTCACAGGGGTAGGAGGGTACGAGCAGTACTTC
few | TRBJ2-5 | . | TRBV4-1 | CASSPTRQGLGETQYF | TGCGCCAGCAGCCCCACTAGGCAGGGTCTTGGGGAGACCCAGTACTTC
. | TRBJ1-5 | TRBD1 | TRBV19 | CASRLTLQGPQEPQHF | TGTGCCAGTAGGCTGACCCTACAGGGGCCCCAAGAGCCCCAGCATTTT
few | TRBJ2-3 | . | TRBV6-2/TRBV6-3 | CASSYGHGGGPTDTQYF | TGTGCCAGCAGTTACGGGCATGGCGGGGGCCCCACAGATACGCAGTATTTT
. | TRBJ2-5 | . | TRBV5-6 | CASRGPDSSYQETQYF | TGTGCCAGCAGGGGTCCGGACAGTTCATACCAAGAGACCCAGTACTTC
many | TRBJ2-2 | . | TRBV7-2 | CASSLGWTENTGELFF | TGTGCCAGCAGCTTAGGGTGGACAGAGAACACCGGGGAGCTGTTTTTT